These 31 T cell receptor beta chains came from one sample sequenced in a study of cytotoxic CD8 clonotypes in ibrutinib-treated CLL. Method: immunoSEQ multiplex PCR; TCRdb's copy keeps in-frame clones and lacks some. The sample has 150,000 to 200,000 clones, under 85% seen once. Sequenced here: PBMCs, sampled after 24 months of ibrutinib treatment. The source is a human donor with chronic lymphocytic leukemia.

The CDR3 nucleotides are TGTGCCAGCAGCCCGGGGACAGCTTATAATTCACCCCTCCACTTT. Translated, it gives CASSPGTAYNSPLHF. J is TRBJ1-6 and V is TRBV7-2; 7 nucleotides match TRBD1. V lost 5 bases, J lost 4 bases, and 5 bases stayed unmatched. CDR3 length: 15 amino acids. CDR1 is SGHTA, CDR2 FQGNSA, per germline.

V is TRBV4-2 and J is TRBJ2-2, with 10 bases matching TRBD1. Losses at the gene ends were 4 bases for V and 7 bases for J; bases not matched to a gene: 9. This CDR3 is built from 16 residues. The germline V gene has CDR1 LGHNA and CDR2 YNFKEQ. The CDR3 loop reads CASSLRDRGYGGELFF. The CDR3 DNA sequence: TGTGCCAGCAGCCTCCGGGACAGGGGTTATGGCGGGGAGCTGTTTTTT.

The genes are TRBV28 and TRBJ2-5; 10 nucleotides align to TRBD2. Losses at the gene ends were 11 bases for V and 2 bases for J; bases not matched to a gene: 11. The CDR3 spans 15 residues. Germline V gives CDR1 MDHEN, CDR2 SYDVKM. The CDR3 sequence is CAVTSGNGNQETQYF. The CDR3 DNA sequence: TGTGCCGTTACTAGCGGGAACGGTAATCAAGAGACCCAGTACTTC.

The J gene is TRBJ1-1, the V gene TRBV18, with D perhaps matching TRBD1 (5 bases). Germline V gene lookup returns CDR1 KGHSH and CDR2 LQKENI. The CDR3 has 12 amino acids. Trimming removed 1 base at V and 11 bases at J, with 11 bases between. The CDR3, as DNA: TGTGCCAGCTCACCACTTGGTGGGGCGGCTTTCTTT. Amino acid sequence: CASSPLGGAAFF.

This sequence joins TRBV9 and TRBJ1-2, with 10 bases matching TRBD1. Germline lookup yields CDR1 SGDLS and CDR2 YYNGEE. CDR3 size: 17 residues. J lost 1 base, V lost 2 bases, and 8 bases had no gene match. DNA for the CDR3: TGTGCCAGCAGCGTGACAGGGGGCGAGACCGGTAACTATGGCTACACCTTC. It translates to CASSVTGGETGNYGYTF.

The chain links TRBV6-5 to TRBJ1-5, with 9 bases matching TRBD1. Germline assignment: CDR1 MNHEY and CDR2 SVGAGI. Trimming removed 6 bases from V and 3 bases from J; junction bases left unmatched: 6. This CDR3 has 15 residues. CDR3 amino acids: CASRAGTGYNQPQHF. The CDR3 DNA sequence: TGTGCCAGCAGGGCCGGGACAGGGTACAATCAGCCCCAGCATTTT.

The V call is TRBV30, the J call TRBJ2-3; 10 nucleotides agree with TRBD2. Germline assignment: CDR1 GTSNPN and CDR2 SVGIG (reference sequence). V lost 2 bases, J lost 4 bases, and 6 bases stayed unmatched. This CDR3 region has 15 residues. The CDR3 is CAWSPPSGSSDTQYF. The CDR3 bases are TGTGCCTGGAGTCCCCCTAGCGGGAGCTCAGATACGCAGTATTTT.

This chain joins TRBV7-2 and TRBJ1-1, with 7 bases lining up with TRBD1. J was trimmed by 11 bases and V by 5 bases; bases with no gene match: 11. CDR1 SGHTA and CDR2 FQGNSA come from the germline V gene. The CDR3 runs 13 residues. CDR3 region: CASSATGLVAAFF. CDR3 bases: TGTGCCAGCAGCGCGACAGGGTTGGTGGCGGCTTTCTTT. Combining the CDR3 with reference TRBV7-2 and TRBJ1-1 gives the whole variable domain GAGVSQSPSNKVTEKGKDVELRCDPISGHTALYWYRQSLGQGLEFLIYFQGNSAPDKSGLPSDRFSAERTGGSVSTLTIQRTQQEDSAVYLCASSATGLVAAFFGQGTRLTVV.

This chain connects TRBV19 to TRBJ1-1; a possible D gene is TRBD1 (5 bases). The CDR3 is made up of 12 amino acids. The V gene's germline CDR1 is LNHDA and CDR2 SQIVND (reference sequence). Trimming shortened V by 5 bases and J by 10 bases, and 14 bases separated the two germline ends. The DNA for the CDR3 is TGTGCCAGTAGTTTTAAGGGGAGGCCAGCTTTCTTT. It translates to CASSFKGRPAFF. Together with reference TRBV19 and TRBJ1-1, the CDR3 gives the full variable domain: DGGITQSPKYLFRKEGQNVTLSCEQNLNHDAMYWYRQDPGQGLRLIYYSQIVNDFQKGDIAEGYSVSREKKESFPLTVTSAQKNPTAFYLCASSFKGRPAFFGQGTRLTVV.

The J gene is TRBJ2-1, the V gene TRBV27, with 12 bases that match TRBD2. V lost 8 bases, J lost 12 bases, and 14 bases stayed unmatched. From germline, CDR1 is MNHEY and CDR2 SMNVEV (reference sequence). The CDR3 runs 15 residues. CDR3 sequence reads: CASRLAGGPPLAQFF. CDR3 DNA: TGTGCCAGCCGTCTAGCGGGGGGGCCCCCTTTGGCGCAGTTCTTC.

This rearrangement joins TRBV7-9 to TRBJ1-1; the D is unclear. The CDR3 is 14 amino acids. Trimming shortened V by 1 base and J by 1 base, and 7 bases separated the two germline ends. Germline V CDR1 and CDR2: SEHNR, FQNEAQ (reference sequence). CDR3 nucleotides: TGTGCCAGCAGCTTAGAGCGGGGGAACACTGAAGCTTTCTTT. Protein sequence: CASSLERGNTEAFF.

This sequence joins TRBV30 and TRBJ2-7; 11 bases fit TRBD2. The CDR3 contains 16 residues. Germline CDR1 is GTSNPN and CDR2 is SVGIG (reference sequence). The V and J ends lost 4 bases and 2 bases, in that order; junction bases with no gene match: 10. CDR3 coding DNA: TGTGCCTGGACCCTTACTAGCGGGAGACCCACCTACGAGCAGTACTTC. Translating gives CAWTLTSGRPTYEQYF.

The chain couples TRBV7-9 to TRBJ2-3; D is ambiguous. The CDR3 extends over 15 amino acids. V was trimmed by 5 bases and J by 0 bases, leaving 12 bases between them. Germline V lookup: CDR1 SEHNR, CDR2 FQNEAQ (reference sequence). The CDR3 coding sequence is TGTGCCAGCAGCCGAGCTGGCGTAAGCACAGATACGCAGTATTTT. This translates into CASSRAGVSTDTQYF.

The gene calls are TRBV18 and TRBJ1-6; D is unclear. The germline gives CDR1 KGHSH, CDR2 LQKENI. V lost 1 base to trimming and J lost 10 bases, with 8 bases between them. The CDR3 spans 13 residues. In DNA form, the CDR3 reads TGTGCCAGCTCACCACAAGACTCATCACCCCTCCACTTT. This sequence encodes CASSPQDSSPLHF.

The V gene is TRBV5-1, the J gene TRBJ2-7, with D maybe TRBD2 (6 bases). The ends were cut back, 3 bases at V and 2 bases at J, with 21 bases in the middle. CDR1 and CDR2 (germline): SGHRS, YFSETQ. The CDR3 loop spans 17 amino acids. DNA of the CDR3: TGCGCCAGCAGCTATGGCCCGAGGGGCGGGGCGCCCTACGAGCAGTACTTC. As protein: CASSYGPRGGAPYEQYF.

J is TRBJ2-7 and V is TRBV6-6, with 8 positions matching TRBD1. The J segment lost 3 bases and the V segment lost 6 bases, leaving 10 bases of the junction unmatched. The CDR3 covers 15 residues. In germline, CDR1 is MNHNY, CDR2 SVGAGI (reference sequence). CDR3 bases: TGTGCCAGCAGCTATACAGGGGGGAGTAGCTACGAGCAGTACTTC. Protein sequence: CASSYTGGSSYEQYF.

This CDR3 is CASSQLGGNEQFF. As DNA, the CDR3 is TGTGCCAGCAGCCAACTAGGGGGCAATGAGCAGTTCTTC. This chain joins TRBV11-3 and TRBJ2-1; tentatively, D is TRBD1 (6 bases). V dropped 5 bases and J dropped 6 bases, with 11 bases sitting between them. The CDR3 covers 13 residues. The germline CDR1 and CDR2 sequences are SGHNT and YENEEA.

The J gene is TRBJ2-1, the V gene TRBV11-3; 14 nucleotides align to TRBD2. Germline assignment: CDR1 SGHNT and CDR2 YENEEA. J lost 2 bases, V lost 2 bases, and 5 bases had no gene match. This CDR3 contains 18 residues. CDR3 DNA: TGTGCCAGCAGCTTACCACGACTAGCGGGAGGGCCCTACAATGAGCAGTTCTTC. As protein: CASSLPRLAGGPYNEQFF.

This chain joins TRBV9 and TRBJ2-3; D perhaps matches TRBD2 (5 bases). V was clipped by 0 bases and J by 7 bases, with 15 bases between them. CDR1 is SGDLS and CDR2 is YYNGEE in the germline V gene. The CDR3 is 15 residues long. Written as DNA, the CDR3 is TGTGCCAGCAGCGTAGCTACTGGCGGAGGAAATACGCAGTATTTT. Amino acids: CASSVATGGGNTQYF.

The chain carries TRBV7-9 and TRBJ1-6, with 9 bases lining up with TRBD1. V lost 6 bases and J lost 10; bases outside the gene matches: 16. CDR1 is SEHNR, CDR2 FQNEAQ, per germline (reference sequence). The CDR3 runs to 17 residues. The CDR3 spells CASSSEQGARRDSPLHF. The CDR3 DNA sequence: TGTGCCAGCAGTAGCGAACAGGGGGCGCGAAGGGACTCACCCCTCCACTTT. Combining the CDR3 with reference TRBV7-9 and TRBJ1-6 gives the whole variable domain DTGVSQNPRHKITKRGQNVTFRCDPISEHNRLYWYRQTLGQGPEFLTYFQNEAQLEKSRLLSDRFSAERPKGSFSTLEIQRTEQGDSAMYLCASSSEQGARRDSPLHFGNGTRLTVT.

The chain combines TRBV30 with TRBJ1-4; D unclear. The V end lost 1 base, the J end lost 8 bases, and 14 bases lay between the germline ends. The CDR3 length is 14 residues. Germline CDR1 GTSNPN, CDR2 SVGIG (reference sequence). CDR3 in amino acids: CAWSARVIGEKLFF. CDR3 DNA sequence: TGTGCCTGGAGTGCCCGGGTTATAGGGGAAAAACTGTTTTTT.

The chain couples TRBV28 to TRBJ2-1; D is unclear. V was cut by 3 bases and J by 7 bases, with 16 bases left in between. The germline gives CDR1 MDHEN, CDR2 SYDVKM. This CDR3 spans 15 amino acids. In DNA form, the CDR3 reads TGTGCCAGCAGTTTTCTACCTTCGGGTGGGAATGAGCAGTTCTTC. This codes for CASSFLPSGGNEQFF.

The gene calls are TRBV11-2 and TRBJ2-3; a weak D match, TRBD2 (6 bases). In germline, CDR1 is SGHAT, CDR2 FQNNGV. The V end was cut by 1 base, the J end by 6 bases, with 17 bases between. The CDR3 covers 16 residues. The CDR3 is CASSLAEGWLADTQYF. The CDR3 nucleotides are TGTGCCAGCAGCTTAGCGGAGGGTTGGCTAGCCGATACGCAGTATTTT.

The gene calls are TRBV9 and TRBJ2-7; TRBD1 matches 10 bases. CDR3 length: 15 residues. V lost 1 base, J lost 3 bases, and 4 bases stayed unmatched. Germline V gene data show CDR1 as SGDLS and CDR2 as YYNGEE. Here the CDR3 DNA reads TGTGCCAGCAGCGTAAGGGGGGACAGGGGCTACGAGCAGTACTTC. Amino acids: CASSVRGDRGYEQYF.

This clone has more than one count but fewer than ten. The J gene is TRBJ2-1, the V gene TRBV7-9; no reliable D call. V lost 2 bases and J 8 bases, leaving 13 bases between the germline ends. Germline-derived CDR1 and CDR2 are SEHNR and FQNEAQ (reference sequence). The CDR3 extends over 14 amino acids. The CDR3 coding sequence is TGTGCCAGCAGCTTAACGTACCCGACCGATGAGCAGTTCTTC. Residues: CASSLTYPTDEQFF. The variable domain in full, completed from reference TRBV7-9 and TRBJ2-1, reads DTGVSQNPRHKITKRGQNVTFRCDPISEHNRLYWYRQTLGQGPEFLTYFQNEAQLEKSRLLSDRFSAERPKGSFSTLEIQRTEQGDSAMYLCASSLTYPTDEQFFGPGTRLTVL.

This rearrangement joins TRBV18 to TRBJ1-5, with D unclear. Trimming removed 1 base from V and 0 bases from J, with 13 bases in between. The CDR3 length is 17 residues. Germline V gene sequence: CDR1 KGHSH, CDR2 LQKENI. The CDR3 spells CASSPLAEAHSNQPQHF. The CDR3 bases are TGTGCCAGCTCACCACTGGCCGAGGCCCATAGCAATCAGCCCCAGCATTTT.

The V and J genes are TRBV11-2 and TRBJ2-3; unclear D gene. With 2 bases removed from V and 6 bases from J, the gap between germline ends came to 3 bases. Per the germline V gene, CDR1 is SGHAT and CDR2 is FQNNGV. This CDR3 is 11 amino acids long. In DNA form, the CDR3 reads TGTGCCAGCAGCTTATTGGATACGCAGTATTTT. Protein: CASSLLDTQYF.

The V and J genes are TRBV7-8 and TRBJ2-5; D not resolved. Germline CDR1 reads SGHVS; CDR2 reads FQNEAQ. V was pared by 1 base and J by 2 bases, with 8 bases between. This CDR3 is 14 amino acids long. The CDR3 coding sequence is TGTGCCAGCAGCTTAGTGGCTGAACAAGAGACCCAGTACTTC. Its translation: CASSLVAEQETQYF.

The chain links TRBV10-3 to TRBJ1-3; D uncertain. V lost 8 bases and J 7 bases, leaving 6 bases between the germline ends. The V gene's germline CDR1 is ENHRY and CDR2 SYGVKD. CDR3 size: 10 residues. In nucleotides, the CDR3 is TGTGCCATCGGACCGAACACCATATATTTT. Translated, it gives CAIGPNTIYF.

V gene TRBV11-2 combines with J gene TRBJ2-3; possible D gene TRBD2, 6 bases. V lost 5 bases and J lost 3, with 24 bases in between. The CDR3 runs to 18 residues. CDR1 is SGHAT, CDR2 FQNNGV, per germline. DNA of the CDR3: TGTGCCAGCAGCCTCGGACGCCGGGGCGCGGGGAGGACAGATACGCAGTATTTT. This gives the protein CASSLGRRGAGRTDTQYF.

This clone was seen a few times. This rearrangement joins TRBV27 to TRBJ1-1, with D hard to call. This CDR3 is built from 13 residues. Germline CDR1 reads MNHEY; CDR2 reads SMNVEV (reference sequence). The V end lost 9 bases, the J end lost 6 bases, and 17 bases lay between the germline ends. CDR3 loop: CASYEDSNPEAFF. Written as DNA, the CDR3 is TGTGCCAGTTACGAGGACTCTAACCCTGAAGCTTTCTTT.